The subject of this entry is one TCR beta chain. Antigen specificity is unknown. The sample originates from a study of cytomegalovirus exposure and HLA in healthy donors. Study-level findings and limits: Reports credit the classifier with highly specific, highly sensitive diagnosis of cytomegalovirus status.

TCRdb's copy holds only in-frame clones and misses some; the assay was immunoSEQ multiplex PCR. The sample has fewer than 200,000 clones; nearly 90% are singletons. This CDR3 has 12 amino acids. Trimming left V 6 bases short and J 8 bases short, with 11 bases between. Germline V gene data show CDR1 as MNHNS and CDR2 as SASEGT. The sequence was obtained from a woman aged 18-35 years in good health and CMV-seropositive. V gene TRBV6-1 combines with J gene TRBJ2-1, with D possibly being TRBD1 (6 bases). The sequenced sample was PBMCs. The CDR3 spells CASRIQGYEQFF. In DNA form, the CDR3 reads TGTGCCAGCAGGATACAGGGTTATGAGCAGTTCTTC.